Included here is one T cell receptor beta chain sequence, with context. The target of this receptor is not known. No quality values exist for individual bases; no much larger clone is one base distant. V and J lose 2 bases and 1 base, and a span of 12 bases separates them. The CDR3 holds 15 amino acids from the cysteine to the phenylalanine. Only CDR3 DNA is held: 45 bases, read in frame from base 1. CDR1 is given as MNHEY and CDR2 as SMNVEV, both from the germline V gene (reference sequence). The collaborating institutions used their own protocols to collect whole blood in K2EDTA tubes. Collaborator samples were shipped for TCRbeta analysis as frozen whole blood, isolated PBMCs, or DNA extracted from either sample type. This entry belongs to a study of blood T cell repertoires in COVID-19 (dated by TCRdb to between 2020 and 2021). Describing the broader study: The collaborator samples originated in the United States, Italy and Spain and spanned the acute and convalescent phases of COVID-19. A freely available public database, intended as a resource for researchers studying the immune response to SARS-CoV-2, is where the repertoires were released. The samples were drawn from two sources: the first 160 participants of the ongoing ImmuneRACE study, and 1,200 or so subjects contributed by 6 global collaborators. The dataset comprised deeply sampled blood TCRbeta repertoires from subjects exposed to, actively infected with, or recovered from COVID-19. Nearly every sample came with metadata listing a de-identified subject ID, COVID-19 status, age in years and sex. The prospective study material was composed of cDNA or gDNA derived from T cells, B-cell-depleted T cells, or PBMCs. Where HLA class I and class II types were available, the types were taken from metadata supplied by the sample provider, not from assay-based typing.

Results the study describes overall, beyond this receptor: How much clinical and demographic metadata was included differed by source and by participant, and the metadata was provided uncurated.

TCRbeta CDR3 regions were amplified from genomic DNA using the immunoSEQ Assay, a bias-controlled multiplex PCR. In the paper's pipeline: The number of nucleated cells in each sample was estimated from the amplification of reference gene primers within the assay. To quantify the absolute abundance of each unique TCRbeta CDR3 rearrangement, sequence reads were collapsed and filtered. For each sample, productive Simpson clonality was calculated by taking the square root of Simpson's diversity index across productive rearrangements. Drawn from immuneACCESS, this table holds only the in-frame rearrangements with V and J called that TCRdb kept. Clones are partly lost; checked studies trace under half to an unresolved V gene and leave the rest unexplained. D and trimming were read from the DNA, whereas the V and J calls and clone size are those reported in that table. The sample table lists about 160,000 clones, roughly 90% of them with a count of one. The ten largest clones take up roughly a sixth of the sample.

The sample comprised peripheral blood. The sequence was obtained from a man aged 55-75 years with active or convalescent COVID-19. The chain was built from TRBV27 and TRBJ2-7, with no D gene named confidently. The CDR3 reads CASSLNPIRSYEQYF. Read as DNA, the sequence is TGTGCCAGCAGTTTAAACCCCATCCGGTCCTACGAGCAGTACTTC.